These T cell receptor beta chains were read from a single sample in a study of sequential checkpoint blockade in melanoma. TCRdb keeps only in-frame clones here, not all; method: immunoSEQ multiplex PCR. The sample consists of more than 8,500 clones, about 23% of them appearing once. Sequenced here: tumor tissue (inferred from file names), sampled from a patient given nivolumab and ipilimumab in sequence. Receptors originate from a human donor with melanoma. CDR3s include the opening cysteine and the closing phenylalanine or tryptophan. Fields, in order: V gene, clone size, D gene, J gene, CDR3 protein, CDR3 DNA. D genes are given only for firm matches. For some rows the clone size is stated as once, few or many, or as a class when expanded; others skip it.

TRBV11-3	medium-sized	TRBD2	TRBJ2-7	CASSSPSGGIYEQYF	TGTGCCAGCAGCTCGCCTAGCGGGGGGATCTACGAGCAGTACTTC
TRBV5-1	large	TRBD2	TRBJ2-3	CASSETSGGARDTQYF	TGCGCCAGCAGCGAGACTAGCGGGGGGGCGAGAGATACGCAGTATTTT
TRBV9	NA	TRBD1	TRBJ1-6	CASSLRTGRNSPLHF	TGTGCCAGCAGTTTAAGGACAGGGAGAAATTCACCCCTCCACTTT
TRBV18	NA	NA	TRBJ1-2	CASSPRGDPYDGYTF	TGTGCCAGCTCACCACGAGGGGACCCTTACGATGGCTACACCTTC
TRBV11-3	NA	TRBD1	TRBJ2-2	CASSQPGQGRTGELFF	TGTGCCAGCAGCCAACCGGGACAGGGCAGGACCGGGGAGCTGTTTTTT
TRBV11-3	NA	TRBD1	TRBJ2-7	CASSRGQGAYEQYF	TGTGCCAGCAGTCGCGGACAGGGGGCGTACGAGCAGTACTTC
TRBV11-3	few	TRBD1	TRBJ1-4	CASSLGDSFNEKLFF	TGTGCCAGCAGCTTAGGGGACAGCTTTAATGAAAAACTGTTTTTT
TRBV6-8	NA	NA	TRBJ2-5	CASSPQGLKTQYF	TGTGCCAGCAGTCCGCAGGGGTTGAAGACCCAGTACTTC
TRBV11-3	NA	NA	TRBJ2-7	CASSFVETHLTYEQYF	TGTGCCAGCAGCTTCGTCGAGACTCACCTAACCTACGAGCAGTACTTC
TRBV11-3	NA	TRBD1	TRBJ1-5	CASSLGGTGAQPQHF	TGTGCCAGCAGCTTAGGTGGGACAGGGGCTCAGCCCCAGCATTTT
TRBV6-8	NA	TRBD1	TRBJ2-7	CASSSHLDRGNYEQYF	TGTGCCAGCAGTTCCCATCTGGACAGGGGGAACTACGAGCAGTACTTC
TRBV30	NA	TRBD1	TRBJ2-7	CAWSGTGGSGEQYF	TGTGCCTGGAGTGGGACAGGGGGTTCGGGCGAGCAGTACTTC
TRBV6-8	medium-sized	NA	TRBJ1-1	CASSYWGTNTEAFF	TGTGCCAGCAGTTACTGGGGGACAAACACTGAAGCTTTCTTT
TRBV5-1	few	TRBD2	TRBJ2-1	CASSLVAGGNNEQFF	TGCGCCAGCAGCTTGGTAGCGGGGGGAAACAATGAGCAGTTCTTC
TRBV5-1	medium-sized	NA	TRBJ2-2	CASSLVMGQGPGELFF	TGCGCCAGCAGCTTGGTAATGGGACAAGGGCCCGGGGAGCTGTTTTTT
TRBV28	NA	NA	TRBJ2-7	CASRNAANYEQYF	TGTGCCAGCAGAAACGCCGCCAACTACGAGCAGTACTTC
TRBV11-3	NA	NA	TRBJ1-5	CASSFFGSGQPQHF	TGTGCCAGCAGCTTTTTCGGGTCAGGTCAGCCCCAGCATTTT
TRBV10-2	NA	NA	TRBJ1-1	CASSDTRRPGPEAFF	TGCGCCAGCAGTGACACCCGGCGCCCGGGGCCTGAAGCTTTCTTT
TRBV16	few	NA	TRBJ1-5	CASSQSGIRNQPQHF	TGTGCCAGCAGCCAATCCGGGATACGCAATCAGCCCCAGCATTTT
TRBV19	NA	NA	TRBJ1-5	CASSPGLSNQPQHF	TGTGCCAGTAGTCCGGGGCTGTCCAATCAGCCCCAGCATTTT
TRBV5-1	NA	TRBD1	TRBJ1-2	CASSLTPRTGDYGYTF	TGCGCCAGCAGCTTGACCCCCAGGACAGGGGACTATGGCTACACCTTC
TRBV9	few	TRBD1	TRBJ1-6	CASSVRPGTDNSPLHF	TGTGCCAGCAGCGTACGTCCTGGGACAGATAATTCACCCCTCCACTTT
TRBV5-1	NA	TRBD1	TRBJ2-7	CASSFPPGTGGQGITYEQYF	TGCGCCAGCAGCTTTCCCCCTGGGACAGGGGGACAGGGGATAACGTACGAGCAGTACTTC
TRBV29-1	NA	NA	TRBJ2-1	CSGYGETAEQFF	TGCAGCGGATACGGGGAGACGGCTGAGCAGTTCTTC
TRBV6-8	few	NA	TRBJ1-1	CASSRGNTEAFF	TGTGCCAGCTCGCGGGGGAACACTGAAGCTTTCTTT
TRBV4-1	few	NA	TRBJ2-2	CASSVGVFGGELFF	TGCGCCAGCAGCGTAGGGGTTTTCGGCGGGGAGCTGTTTTTT
TRBV11-3	NA	NA	TRBJ2-3	CASSLYSPSTDTQYF	TGTGCCAGCAGCTTATATTCCCCAAGCACAGATACGCAGTATTTT
TRBV10-2	NA	TRBD1	TRBJ2-3	CAISGQVGPDTQYF	TGCGCCATCAGTGGACAGGTTGGGCCAGATACGCAGTATTTT
TRBV9	medium-sized	TRBD2	TRBJ2-7	CASSPSLAGYEQYF	TGTGCCAGCAGCCCCTCCTTAGCGGGGTATGAGCAGTACTTC
TRBV5-1	NA	TRBD2	TRBJ2-1	CASSFPGLAGGPRSNEQFF	TGCGCCAGCAGCTTCCCGGGACTAGCGGGGGGGCCTCGGTCCAATGAGCAGTTCTTC
TRBV6-8	few	TRBD1	TRBJ1-4	CASSYGTGMQEKLFF	TGTGCCAGCAGTTACGGGACAGGAATGCAGGAAAAACTGTTTTTT
TRBV6-8	NA	TRBD1	TRBJ1-3	CASNGQGAGNTIYF	TGTGCCAGCAACGGACAGGGGGCTGGAAACACCATATATTTT
TRBV5-1	NA	NA	TRBJ2-4	CASSLGPRATFGNIQYF	TGCGCCAGCAGCTTGGGACCCCGGGCCACCTTTGGGAACATTCAGTACTTC
TRBV19	NA	TRBD1	TRBJ1-1	CASRTQGDTEAFF	TGTGCCAGCCGAACCCAGGGGGACACTGAAGCTTTCTTT
TRBV6-8	few	TRBD2	TRBJ2-1	CASSRALGLAVYNEQFF	TGTGCCAGCAGTCGAGCCCTCGGACTAGCGGTGTACAATGAGCAGTTCTTC
TRBV10-3	NA	TRBD1	TRBJ2-7	CAISETGVAYEQYF	TGTGCCATCAGTGAGACAGGGGTGGCCTACGAGCAGTACTTC
TRBV28	few	NA	TRBJ1-1	CASTKAGGGTEAFF	TGTGCCAGCACCAAGGCCGGGGGCGGCACTGAAGCTTTCTTT
TRBV5-1	NA	NA	TRBJ1-6	CASSLRGLWDSPLHF	TGCGCCAGCAGCTTAAGGGGCCTGTGGGATTCACCCCTCCACTTT
TRBV28	few	TRBD2	TRBJ2-5	CASSLSGGAPGPETQYF	TGTGCCAGCAGTTTAAGCGGGGGGGCTCCGGGCCCAGAGACCCAGTACTTC
TRBV6-8	NA	TRBD1	TRBJ2-3	CAISQGAGADTQYF	TGTGCCATCAGTCAGGGGGCGGGCGCAGATACGCAGTATTTT
TRBV29-1	few	NA	TRBJ2-7	CSAGTLSGEQYF	TGCAGCGCCGGGACACTAAGTGGCGAGCAGTACTTC
TRBV27	few	NA	TRBJ1-3	CASSLSIQAPGNTIYF	TGTGCCAGCAGTTTATCCATCCAGGCCCCCGGAAACACCATATATTTT
TRBV7-2	NA	NA	TRBJ1-1	CASSSHTREDAFF	TGTGCCAGCAGCAGCCACACCAGGGAGGACGCTTTCTTT
TRBV5-1	once	NA	TRBJ1-3	CASSFTGFGNTIYF	TGCGCCAGCAGCTTCACCGGGTTCGGAAACACCATATATTTT
TRBV11-3	few	TRBD2	TRBJ2-7	CASSTTSGTYEQYF	TGTGCCAGCAGCACAACTAGCGGAACCTACGAGCAGTACTTC
TRBV28	NA	TRBD1	TRBJ1-1	CASSSTGTGVPEAFF	TGTGCCAGCAGTTCAACCGGGACAGGGGTCCCTGAAGCTTTCTTT
TRBV7-5	few	NA	TRBJ2-2	CASSKGLFPTGELFF	TGTGCCAGCAGCAAAGGACTTTTTCCTACCGGGGAGCTGTTTTTT
TRBV6-8	few	NA	TRBJ2-7	CASSYKGSYEQYF	TGTGCCAGCAGTTATAAGGGATCCTACGAGCAGTACTTC
TRBV18	NA	TRBD1	TRBJ1-6	CASSLGQGTNSPLHF	TGTGCCAGCTCACTAGGACAGGGGACGAATTCACCCCTCCACTTT
TRBV28	few	NA	TRBJ1-1	CASSLGTDSLEAFF	TGTGCCAGCAGTCTAGGAACTGACAGCCTCGAAGCTTTCTTT
TRBV23-1	few	NA	TRBJ1-2	CASSPREVYGYTF	TGCGCCAGCAGCCCTCGCGAGGTCTATGGCTACACCTTC
TRBV10-3	NA	TRBD1	TRBJ1-6	CAISESDRENSPLHF	TGTGCCATCAGTGAGTCCGACAGGGAAAATTCACCCCTCCACTTT
TRBV6-8	NA	TRBD1	TRBJ2-2	CASRVSPLRDRGIGGELFF	TGTGCCAGCAGAGTCTCCCCCCTCCGGGACAGGGGGATCGGCGGGGAGCTGTTTTTT
TRBV10-3	few	TRBD1	TRBJ1-4	CAISETRGLSDEKLFF	TGTGCCATCAGTGAAACGAGGGGGCTTAGCGATGAAAAACTGTTTTTT
TRBV28	NA	NA	TRBJ2-7	CASRGGGDTEGEQYF	TGTGCCAGCAGGGGAGGGGGGGACACAGAAGGCGAGCAGTACTTC
TRBV19	NA	NA	TRBJ2-2	CASSSWGFANTGELFF	TGTGCCAGTAGCAGCTGGGGGTTCGCGAACACCGGGGAGCTGTTTTTT
TRBV6-8	NA	TRBD2	TRBJ2-7	CAIGTSGGPYEQYF	TGTGCCATCGGGACTAGCGGGGGGCCCTACGAGCAGTACTTC
TRBV28	medium-sized	TRBD2	TRBJ2-7	CASSFLSGGAYEQYF	TGTGCCAGCAGTTTCCTTAGCGGGGGAGCCTACGAGCAGTACTTC
TRBV6-8	many	NA	TRBJ2-3	CAISATLGRGSTDTQYF	TGTGCCATCAGTGCCACATTGGGACGGGGGAGCACAGATACGCAGTATTTT